Only one count was recorded for the clone carrying this T cell receptor beta chain. The sample comes from a study of blood T cell repertoires in COVID-19. The method was immunoSEQ multiplex PCR; TCRdb's version includes in-frame clones alone and lacks a portion of them. The sample shows roughly 100,000 clones, over 85% of them seen only once. V gave up 4 bases and J gave up 3 bases; unmatched junction bases: 8. This CDR3 has 17 amino acids. The germline CDR1 and CDR2 sequences are MNHEY and SMNVEV (reference sequence). This TCR was recovered from a woman aged 50 to 60 with COVID-19, enrolled during active disease. The chain has TRBV27 and TRBJ2-1, with TRBD2 matching 11 bases. The sequenced sample was peripheral blood. In DNA, the CDR3 is TGTGCCAGCAGTTCGCCATCGCTAGCGGGGGGCTACAATGAGCAGTTCTTC. This codes for CASSSPSLAGGYNEQFF.